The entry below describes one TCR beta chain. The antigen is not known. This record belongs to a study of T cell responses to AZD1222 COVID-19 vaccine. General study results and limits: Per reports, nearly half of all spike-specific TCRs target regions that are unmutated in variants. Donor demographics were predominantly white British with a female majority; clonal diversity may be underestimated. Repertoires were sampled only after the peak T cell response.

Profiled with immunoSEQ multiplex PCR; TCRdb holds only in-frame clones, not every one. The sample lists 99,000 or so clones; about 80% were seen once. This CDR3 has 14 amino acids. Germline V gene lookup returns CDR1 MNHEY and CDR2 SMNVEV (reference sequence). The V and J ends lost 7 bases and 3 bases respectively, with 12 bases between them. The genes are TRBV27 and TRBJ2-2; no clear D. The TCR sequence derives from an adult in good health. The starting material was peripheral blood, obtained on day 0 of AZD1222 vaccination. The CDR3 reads CASKVDLYTGELFF. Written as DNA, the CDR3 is TGTGCCAGCAAGGTGGACCTCTACACCGGGGAGCTGTTTTTT.